This is a list of T cell receptor beta chains from one sample in a study of PD-1 blockade in classical Hodgkin lymphoma. Measured with immunoSEQ multiplex PCR; TCRdb has only the in-frame clones, and not every one. The data contain about 6,500 clones, 65% to 80% of them seen just once; the ten biggest clones take up about 62%. The starting material was peripheral blood mononuclear cells (PBMCs), obtained at baseline. These receptors came from a human donor with classical Hodgkin lymphoma. The CDR3 runs from the conserved cysteine through the conserved F or W. Each record gives: clone size, J gene, V gene, D gene, CDR3 length, CDR3 protein, CDR3 DNA. D genes are given only for firm matches. Size is stated for part of the rows, as once, few or many counts, or as a class when the clone is expanded.

>once|TRBJ2-3|TRBV14|TRBD2|15
CASSRTSGITDTQYF
TGTGCCAGCAGCCGGACTAGCGGGATCACAGATACGCAGTATTTT
>.|TRBJ1-4|TRBV21-1|.|17
CASSTPFDRSLREKLFF
TGTGCCAGCAGCACACCTTTCGACAGGAGTCTCCGCGAAAAACTGTTTTTT
>.|TRBJ2-5|TRBV7-9|.|15
CASSLDRESDETQYF
TGTGCCAGCAGCTTAGACCGGGAAAGCGATGAGACCCAGTACTTC
>.|TRBJ2-7|TRBV7-9|TRBD1|16
CASSHYRTGTDYEQYF
TGTGCCAGCAGCCATTATAGGACAGGGACAGACTACGAGCAGTACTTC
>.|TRBJ2-2|TRBV30|.|15
CAWSGNGRNTGELFF
TGTGCCTGGAGTGGAAACGGGCGGAACACCGGGGAGCTGTTTTTT
>.|TRBJ1-4|TRBV19|.|17
CASSISPWASTNEKLFF
TGTGCCAGTAGTATATCCCCCTGGGCATCAACTAATGAAAAACTGTTTTTT
>.|TRBJ2-3|TRBV19|TRBD2|15
CASSIPGLGTDTQYF
TGTGCCAGTAGCATCCCGGGACTAGGAACAGATACGCAGTATTTT
>.|TRBJ2-7|TRBV15|.|13
CATSRGVDYEQYF
TGTGCCACCAGCAGAGGGGTCGACTACGAGCAGTACTTC
>once|TRBJ1-4|TRBV4-1|.|17
CASSQDPAGDHGAKLFF
TGCGCCAGCAGCCAAGATCCCGCAGGGGATCACGGGGCGAAACTGTTTTTT
>.|TRBJ2-2|TRBV29-1|.|14
CSVEDLNNTGELFF
TGCAGCGTTGAAGATCTTAATAACACCGGGGAGCTGTTTTTT
>once|TRBJ1-1|TRBV19|.|13
CASSIEGNTEAFF
TGTGCCAGTAGTATAGAAGGGAACACTGAAGCTTTCTTT
>.|TRBJ2-7|TRBV11-3|.|15
CASSFLRTQGYEQYF
TGTGCCAGCAGCTTCTTACGTACGCAGGGGTACGAGCAGTACTTC
>.|TRBJ1-2|TRBV6-1|TRBD1|13
CAIGQGTVYGYTF
TGTGCCATAGGACAGGGTACTGTCTACGGCTACACCTTC
>.|TRBJ2-1|TRBV2|.|10
CASLRNEQFF
TGTGCCAGTTTACGGAATGAGCAGTTCTTC
>.|TRBJ2-1|TRBV2|TRBD1|15
CASSVSGTGDNEQFF
TGTGCCAGCAGCGTATCCGGGACAGGGGACAATGAGCAGTTCTTC